Below are 12 T cell receptor beta chains sequenced from a single sample in a study of cytomegalovirus exposure and HLA in healthy donors. The PCR had 60 Vbeta and 13 Jbeta primers. Sequenced by immunoSEQ multiplex PCR; TCRdb stores in-frame clones only, minus some. The sample includes about 130,000 clones, about 80% seen only once; the top ten take more than 0.95%. What was sequenced was PBMCs. These receptors were collected from a man aged 45-65 years in good health and CMV-seronegative.

The CDR3 protein is CASSEGQGYGYTF. CDR3 DNA sequence: TGTGCCAGCAGTGAGGGACAGGGCTATGGCTACACCTTC. The rearrangement joins TRBV2 to TRBJ1-2; TRBD1 matches at 9 bases. Germline V gene sequence: CDR1 SNHLY, CDR2 FYNNEI. This CDR3 region has 13 residues. J gave up 4 bases and V 3 bases, and 0 bases lay outside the gene matches.

The rearrangement uses TRBV28 and TRBJ2-3; D gene ambiguous. Per the germline V gene, CDR1 is MDHEN and CDR2 is SYDVKM. This CDR3 spans 12 amino acids. V lost 7 bases and J lost 4, with 9 bases in between. CDR3 region: CASTPSADTQYF. CDR3 DNA sequence: TGTGCCAGCACCCCTTCGGCAGATACGCAGTATTTT.

The chain is built from TRBV5-5 and TRBJ2-7; D is unresolved. The germline gives CDR1 SGHKS, CDR2 YYEKEE (reference sequence). V dropped 4 bases and J dropped 6 bases, with 11 bases sitting between them. The CDR3 is 12 residues long. The CDR3: CASSAPVAEQYF. CDR3 bases: TGTGCCAGCAGCGCCCCAGTGGCCGAGCAGTACTTC.

This chain uses TRBV5-4 with TRBJ2-3; 11 bases align to TRBD1. The CDR3 consists of 15 residues. The ends lost 1 base at V and 4 bases at J; junction bases unmatched: 2. Germline V gene sequence: CDR1 SGHNT, CDR2 YYREEE (reference sequence). The CDR3 coding sequence is TGTGCCAGCAGCTTGAGGGACAGGGGGGCAGATACGCAGTATTTT. Translating it yields CASSLRDRGADTQYF.

The chain recombines TRBV7-8 with TRBJ1-2, with a possible D match to TRBD1 (5 bases). The CDR3 consists of 14 residues. V was cut by 0 bases and J by 11 bases, with 16 bases left in between. Germline values: CDR1 SGHVS, CDR2 FQNEAQ. The CDR3: CASSLAGAPKGYTF. The CDR3, as DNA: TGTGCCAGCAGCTTAGCAGGTGCCCCGAAGGGGTACACCTTC.

This clone was detected only a few times. The sample holds other DNA sequences that translate to the same CDR3. The genes are TRBV25-1 and TRBJ1-2; D is perhaps TRBD1 (6 bases). This CDR3 is built from 12 residues. Germline V gives CDR1 MGHDK, CDR2 SYGVNS. The V end was cut by 0 bases, the J end by 7 bases, with 6 bases between. CDR3 protein: CASSEYRGGYTF. The CDR3 coding sequence is TGTGCCAGCAGTGAATACAGGGGTGGCTACACCTTC.

The gene calls are TRBV9 and TRBJ2-5; 7 nucleotides agree with TRBD1. In germline, CDR1 is SGDLS, CDR2 YYNGEE. The CDR3 has 15 residues. The V gene end was trimmed by 3 bases and the J gene end by 2 bases; junction bases not matched to a gene: 7. This CDR3 is CASSGPGTVQETQYF. Written as DNA, the CDR3 is TGTGCCAGCAGCGGACCCGGGACAGTACAAGAGACCCAGTACTTC.

This clone has a handful of counts. The chain is built from TRBV12-2 and TRBJ2-7; TRBD2 is the table's D call and was not checked against the DNA. TRBV12-2 is listed as a pseudogene. CDR3 length: 20 amino acids. CDR3 nucleotides: TGTGCAAGTCGCTTAGCCCCCGGGGGGCTAGCGGGAGAGGGGAACTACGAGCAGTACTTC. This codes for CASRLAPGGLAGEGNYEQYF.

The gene calls are TRBV19 and TRBJ2-5, with 10 bases that match TRBD1. There are 14 residues in the CDR3. V trimming: 5 bases; J trimming: 5 bases; junction bases outside the gene matches: 5. Germline assignment: CDR1 LNHDA and CDR2 SQIVND (reference sequence). CDR3 in DNA: TGTGCCAGTAGTCCGGACAGGGGGTTGGAGACCCAGTACTTC. Its translation is CASSPDRGLETQYF.

The sample holds a few counts of this clone. This CDR3 reads CASSVQGNTEAFF. Here the CDR3 DNA reads TGTGCCAGCAGCGTACAGGGGAACACTGAAGCTTTCTTT. The chain employs TRBV11-2 and TRBJ1-1; D is possibly TRBD1 (6 bases). CDR3 length: 13 residues. CDR1 and CDR2 from the germline V gene are SGHAT and FQNNGV. V lost 5 bases to trimming and J lost 1 base, with 8 bases between them.

The chain carries TRBV28 and TRBJ1-2; TRBD1 aligns across 7 bases. The trim removed 6 bases at V and 0 bases at J, leaving 7 bases unmatched. Germline V CDR1 and CDR2: MDHEN, SYDVKM. The CDR3 consists of 15 residues. The CDR3 DNA reads as TGTGCCAGCAGGTTGACAGGGTGGGCTAACTATGGCTACACCTTC. Translation gives CASRLTGWANYGYTF.

The genes are TRBV4-1 and TRBJ2-1, with D perhaps TRBD2 (7 bases). The CDR3 length is 17 residues. The V gene lost 1 base and the J gene lost 7 bases, with 20 bases spanning the gap. Germline assignment: CDR1 MGHRA and CDR2 YSYEKL. The CDR3 loop is CASSQGGGVAVINEQFF. The CDR3 nucleotides are TGCGCCAGCAGCCAAGGGGGGGGCGTAGCGGTTATAAATGAGCAGTTCTTC.